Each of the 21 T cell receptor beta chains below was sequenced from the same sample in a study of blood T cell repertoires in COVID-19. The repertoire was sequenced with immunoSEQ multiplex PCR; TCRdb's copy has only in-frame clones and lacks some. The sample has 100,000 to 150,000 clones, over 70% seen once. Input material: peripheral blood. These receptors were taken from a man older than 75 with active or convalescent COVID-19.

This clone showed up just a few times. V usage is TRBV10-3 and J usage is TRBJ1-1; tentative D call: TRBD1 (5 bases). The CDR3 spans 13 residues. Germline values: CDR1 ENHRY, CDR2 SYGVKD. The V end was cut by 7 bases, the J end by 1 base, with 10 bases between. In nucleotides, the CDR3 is TGTGCCATCACGGGGGAATCGAACACTGAAGCTTTCTTT. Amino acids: CAITGESNTEAFF.

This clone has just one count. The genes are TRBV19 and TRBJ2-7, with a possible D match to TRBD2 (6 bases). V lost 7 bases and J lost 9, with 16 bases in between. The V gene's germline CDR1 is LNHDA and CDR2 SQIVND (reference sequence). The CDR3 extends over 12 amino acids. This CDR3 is CASTVGGVGQYF. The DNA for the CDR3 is TGTGCCAGTACCGTGGGGGGAGTAGGGCAGTACTTC.

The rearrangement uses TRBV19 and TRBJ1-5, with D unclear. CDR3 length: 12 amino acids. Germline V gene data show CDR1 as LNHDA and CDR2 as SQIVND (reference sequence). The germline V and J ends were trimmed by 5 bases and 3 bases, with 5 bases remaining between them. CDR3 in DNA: TGTGCCAGTAGTCCCCTCAATCAGCCCCAGCATTTT. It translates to CASSPLNQPQHF.

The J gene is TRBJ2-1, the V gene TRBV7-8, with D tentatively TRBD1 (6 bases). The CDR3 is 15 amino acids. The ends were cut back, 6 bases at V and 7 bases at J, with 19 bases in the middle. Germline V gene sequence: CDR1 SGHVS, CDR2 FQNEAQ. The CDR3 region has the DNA TGTGCCAGCAGTTCCACGGGACACCCCTCGAATGAGCAGTTCTTC. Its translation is CASSSTGHPSNEQFF. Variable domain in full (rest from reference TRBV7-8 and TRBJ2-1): GAGVSQSPRYKVAKRGQDVALRCDPISGHVSLFWYQQALGQGPEFLTYFQNEAQLDKSGLPSDRFFAERPEGSVSTLKIQRTQQEDSAVYLCASSSTGHPSNEQFFGPGTRLTVL.

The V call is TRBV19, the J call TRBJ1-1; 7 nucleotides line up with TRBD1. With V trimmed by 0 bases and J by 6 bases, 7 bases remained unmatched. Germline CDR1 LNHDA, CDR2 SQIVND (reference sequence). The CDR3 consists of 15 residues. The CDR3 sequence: CASSIEGGRTAEAFF. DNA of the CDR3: TGTGCCAGTAGTATAGAAGGGGGCCGGACGGCTGAAGCTTTCTTT.

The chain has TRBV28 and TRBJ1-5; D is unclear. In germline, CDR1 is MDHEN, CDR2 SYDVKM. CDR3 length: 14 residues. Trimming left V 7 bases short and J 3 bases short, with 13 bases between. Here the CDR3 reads CASILNSLNQPQHF. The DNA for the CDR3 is TGTGCCAGCATCTTAAATTCTCTCAATCAGCCCCAGCATTTT.

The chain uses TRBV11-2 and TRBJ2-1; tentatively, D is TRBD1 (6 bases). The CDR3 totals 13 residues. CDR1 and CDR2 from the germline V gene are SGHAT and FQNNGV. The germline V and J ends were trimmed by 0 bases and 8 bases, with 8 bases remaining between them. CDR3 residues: CASSLDRGDEQFF. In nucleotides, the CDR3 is TGTGCCAGCAGCTTAGACAGGGGCGATGAGCAGTTCTTC.

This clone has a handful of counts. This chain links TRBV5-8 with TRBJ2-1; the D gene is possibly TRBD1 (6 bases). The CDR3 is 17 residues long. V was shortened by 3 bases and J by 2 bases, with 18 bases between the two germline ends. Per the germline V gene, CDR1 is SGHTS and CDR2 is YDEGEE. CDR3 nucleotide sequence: TGTGCCAGCAGCTACCTGGGACACGGTATCACCTACAATGAGCAGTTCTTC. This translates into CASSYLGHGITYNEQFF.

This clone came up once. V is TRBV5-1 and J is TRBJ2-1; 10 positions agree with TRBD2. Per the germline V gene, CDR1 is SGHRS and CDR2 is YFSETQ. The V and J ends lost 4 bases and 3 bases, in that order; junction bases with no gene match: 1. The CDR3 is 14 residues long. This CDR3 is CASSTSGDYNEQFF. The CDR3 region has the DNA TGCGCCAGCAGCACTAGCGGGGACTACAATGAGCAGTTCTTC.

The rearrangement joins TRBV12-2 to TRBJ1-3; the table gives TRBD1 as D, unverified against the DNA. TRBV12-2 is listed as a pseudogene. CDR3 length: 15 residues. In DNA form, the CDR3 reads TGTGCAAGTCGCTCGGGACAGGGGGCAGGAAACACCATATATTTT. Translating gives CASRSGQGAGNTIYF.

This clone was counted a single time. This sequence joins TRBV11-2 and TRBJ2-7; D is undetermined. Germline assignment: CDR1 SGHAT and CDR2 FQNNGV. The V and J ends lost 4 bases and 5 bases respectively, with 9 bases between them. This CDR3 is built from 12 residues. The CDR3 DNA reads TGTGCCAGCAGCTCGCTCGGTCACGAGCAGTACTTC. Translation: CASSSLGHEQYF.

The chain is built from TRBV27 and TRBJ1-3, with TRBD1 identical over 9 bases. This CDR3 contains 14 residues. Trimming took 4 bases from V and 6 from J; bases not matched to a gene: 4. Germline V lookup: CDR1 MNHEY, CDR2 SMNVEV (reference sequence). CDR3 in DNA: TGTGCCAGCAGTTCGGGACAGGGTCAAAACACCATATATTTT. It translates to CASSSGQGQNTIYF.

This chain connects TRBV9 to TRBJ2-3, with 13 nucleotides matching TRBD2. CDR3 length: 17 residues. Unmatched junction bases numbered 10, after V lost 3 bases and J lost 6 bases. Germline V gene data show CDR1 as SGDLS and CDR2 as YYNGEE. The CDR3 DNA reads TGTGCCAGCAGCGCAACCACTAGCGGGGGGGCCGGGGATACGCAGTATTTT. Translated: CASSATTSGGAGDTQYF.

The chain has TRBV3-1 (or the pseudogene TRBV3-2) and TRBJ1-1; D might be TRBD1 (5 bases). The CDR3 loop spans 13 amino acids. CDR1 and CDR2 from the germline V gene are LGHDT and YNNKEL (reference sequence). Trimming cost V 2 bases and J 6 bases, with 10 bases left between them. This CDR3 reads CASSQLQGSEAFF. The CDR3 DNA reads TGTGCCAGCAGCCAACTCCAGGGCTCTGAAGCTTTCTTT.

The CDR3 coding sequence is TGTGCCAGCAGCGCCGGGTCCTTCTATGGCTACACCTTC. Residues: CASSAGSFYGYTF. The V call is TRBV6-1, the J call TRBJ1-2; D ambiguous. Trimming cost V 6 bases and J 4 bases, with 12 bases left between them. From germline, CDR1 is MNHNS and CDR2 SASEGT. The CDR3 is 13 residues long.

The CDR3 DNA is TGTGCCAGCAGCCAAGGACAGACCTTTACCTTTAACTATGGCTACACCTTC. It translates to CASSQGQTFTFNYGYTF. The V and J genes are TRBV5-4 and TRBJ1-2; possible D gene TRBD1, 6 bases. V gave up 4 bases and J gave up 1 base, with 20 bases separating them. The germline V gene encodes CDR1 SGHNT and CDR2 YYREEE (reference sequence). The CDR3 sequence is 17 residues long.

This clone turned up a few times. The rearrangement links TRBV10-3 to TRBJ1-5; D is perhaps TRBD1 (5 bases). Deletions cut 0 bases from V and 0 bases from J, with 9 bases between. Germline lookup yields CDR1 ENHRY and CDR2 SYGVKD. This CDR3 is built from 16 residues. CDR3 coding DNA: TGTGCCATCAGTGAGTCTGGGGCATATAGCAATCAGCCCCAGCATTTT. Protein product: CAISESGAYSNQPQHF.

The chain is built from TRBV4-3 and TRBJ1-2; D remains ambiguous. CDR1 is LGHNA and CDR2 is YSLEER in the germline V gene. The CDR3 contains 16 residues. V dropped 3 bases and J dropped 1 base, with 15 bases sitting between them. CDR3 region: CASSHFGRGNNYGYTF. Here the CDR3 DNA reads TGCGCCAGCAGCCATTTTGGCCGGGGAAATAACTATGGCTACACCTTC.

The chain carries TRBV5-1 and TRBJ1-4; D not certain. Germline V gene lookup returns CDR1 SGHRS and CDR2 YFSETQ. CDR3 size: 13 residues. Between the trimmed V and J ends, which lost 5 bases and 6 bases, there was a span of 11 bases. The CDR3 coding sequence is TGCGCCAGCAGGGGAGATGGGGATGAAAAACTGTTTTTT. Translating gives CASRGDGDEKLFF.

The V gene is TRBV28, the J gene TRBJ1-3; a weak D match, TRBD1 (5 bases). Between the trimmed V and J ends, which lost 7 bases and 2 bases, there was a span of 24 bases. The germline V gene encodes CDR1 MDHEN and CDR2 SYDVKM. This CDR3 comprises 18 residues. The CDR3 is CASKIGGLGHSPGNTIYF. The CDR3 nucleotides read TGTGCCAGCAAGATAGGTGGGCTCGGACATAGCCCTGGAAACACCATATATTTT.

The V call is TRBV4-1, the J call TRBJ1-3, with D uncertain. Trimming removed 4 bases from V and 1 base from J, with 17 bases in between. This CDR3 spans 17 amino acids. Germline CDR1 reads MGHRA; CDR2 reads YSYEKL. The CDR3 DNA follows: TGCGCCAGCAGCCGCGATCTAGCCTTCGGGTCTGGAAACACCATATATTTT. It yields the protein CASSRDLAFGSGNTIYF.